The rows below give T cell receptor beta chains drawn from one sample of a study of shared clonotypes between healthy human individuals. Repertoires were generated with immunoSEQ multiplex PCR, while TCRdb's copy carries only in-frame clones and drops some. This sample has roughly 590,000 clones, with just under 97% found just once. The sample consisted of naive CD8+ T cells sorted from blood. The receptors come from a woman in her twenties or thirties in good health. Both conserved end residues are trimmed from each CDR3. D genes are given only for firm matches. Size is omitted from some rows. Given values are once, few, many or a class for expanded clones.

>NA|TRBD2|TRBV4-2
ASSPILATGELF
>NA|TRBD1|TRBV27
ASSARTGINQPQH
>NA|NA|TRBV7-9
ASSLGTNTEAF
>NA|NA|TRBV7-8
ASSLWLNSNQPQH
>NA|TRBD2|TRBV7-8
ASSLLAGAGNEQF
>NA|NA|TRBV7-2
ASSLGPENTEAF
>NA|TRBD1|TRBV4-1
ASSFRTGDQETQY
>NA|NA|TRBV2
ASSEGYEQY
>NA|NA|TRBV7-2
ASSFVTGSTDTQY
>NA|TRBD1|TRBV13
ASSLALKQGYGYT
>NA|TRBD2|TRBV7-9
ANEGGSGRGPNEQF
>NA|NA|TRBV27
ASRPYGGSYEQY
>NA|NA|TRBV6-5
ASSYADFNYGYT
>few|NA|TRBV10-3
AISDNADQPQH
>NA|NA|TRBV5-6
ASALLGGATEAF
>NA|TRBD2|TRBV13
ASGYSREGQETQY
>NA|TRBD1|TRBV7-2
ASSPGTASNQPQH
>NA|TRBD1|TRBV13
ASSPQGRVAEAF
>NA|NA|TRBV4-1
ASSPGATNTGELF
>NA|NA|TRBV29-1
SVFGGRDDYEQY
>NA|NA|TRBV28
ASSQALNQPQH
>NA|NA|TRBV28
ASSLSASSGNTIY
>NA|NA|TRBV5-6
ASSLVVKDVRTEAF
>NA|TRBD2|TRBV28
ASSLWTSGRITDTQY
>NA|NA|TRBV27
ASSPPGGVQF
>once|NA|TRBV7-7
ASSLNRGRQETQY
>once|NA|TRBV7-9
ASNPLGVYEQY
>NA|NA|TRBV2
ASSFPDPGREQY
>NA|NA|TRBV6-6
ASSYRVSDTQY
>NA|NA|TRBV6-5
ASSYSRGFDVKLF
>NA|NA|TRBV29-1
SVWVGAYNEQF
>NA|NA|TRBV7-9
ASSLASDEGNEQF
>NA|NA|TRBV4-1
ASSTLGTDDEKLF
>NA|NA|TRBV21-1
ASSKHRTGGPGSNQPQH
>NA|NA|TRBV29-1
SVEAQLAKNIQY
>NA|TRBD1|TRBV27
ASSSPGQGGEKLF
>NA|TRBD1|TRBV9
ASSGTTGGTNGELF
>NA|NA|TRBV27
ASSLLFGSYNEQF
>NA|NA|TRBV4-1
ASSPRPGVRAEQF
>NA|NA|TRBV28
ASSLEIVSSPNTEAF
>NA|NA|TRBV10-2
ASSRGFQETQY
>NA|TRBD1|TRBV2
ASSGTGSSTDTQY
>NA|NA|TRBV7-2
ASSLDTGYGYT
>NA|NA|TRBV28
ASTSGAWGGETQY
>NA|NA|TRBV5-6
ASSTGQITEAF
>NA|TRBD2|TRBV19
ASSIIGREAQY
>NA|NA|TRBV28
ASSHGGNTGELF
>few|NA|TRBV5-6
ASSLVSEPDTQY
>NA|TRBD2|TRBV7-8
ASSALAGYTDTQY
>once|NA|TRBV19
ASRASVSYEQY
>NA|NA|TRBV9
ASSVGGNSGNTIY
>NA|NA|TRBV7-2
ASSPSPGLGDEAF
>NA|NA|TRBV28
ASSIFGGNVYEQY
>NA|NA|TRBV27
ASGPVRGEGTDTQY
>NA|TRBD1|TRBV27
ASSFTGGNQPQH